The TCR beta chain described here comes from a study of beta chain features in type 1 diabetes (dated by TCRdb to about 2018). About the study as a whole: No differences in mean age, gender distribution, total cell number or subset yield were found between patients and healthy donors. The study compared the TCRB repertoires of sorted circulating CD4+ T cell subsets in recently diagnosed type 1 diabetes patients with those in matched healthy donors. Regulatory and stem cell-like memory subsets were obtained from only 8 patients and roughly 8 healthy donors, while naive and central memory subsets were obtained from all 30 or so donors. Across all samples, around 99 million sorted cells were examined, and cell number per subset correlated strongly with RNA yield.

General study outcomes and caveats: At VDJ recombination sites, type 1 diabetes patients had fewer insertions and more deleted nucleotides, which implies abnormalities in thymic rearrangement. A moderate but significant shortening of TCRB CDR3 length was observed in type 1 diabetes patients in all four CD4+ subsets. Because the HLA sub-analyses included only small numbers of individuals, any influence of HLA type on TCRB rearrangement was left unresolved. Naive, central memory and regulatory TCRB repertoires appeared to be more similar among patients than among healthy donors. Shorter templates might have been favored by PCR, but patient and control samples were amplified and corrected together, so both groups would have been affected equally by any skew. Sequencing cDNA rather than genomic DNA could over-represent highly expressing activated cells, although activation and CD3 levels did not differ between groups.

The entire amount of isolated RNA was reverse transcribed using the High Capacity cDNA Reverse Transcription Kit, so the sequenced TCRB transcripts were expressed ones. Deep immunoSEQ sequencing was applied to naive, central memory and regulatory T cell samples, giving an average of roughly 3.5 million total reads per sample. Sorted cells were lysed in RLT buffer, and RNA was extracted using DNase-treated RNeasy Micro or Mini kits according to cell number. Each cell subset was processed on its own to prevent cross-contamination, while patient and healthy donor samples were processed together. TCRB sequences were amplified from cDNA with the immunoSEQ multiplex PCR, producing 87-bp fragments spanning the CDR3 region. Sequencing of the amplicons was done on the Illumina HiSeq platform. The authors processed their data as follows. Synthetic template baselines were used to correct PCR bias computationally, reads within Hamming distance 2 were collapsed together, and singletons that could not be merged were discarded. By aligning reads against IMGT, V, D and J genes, CDR3 length, and insertions or deletions at six rearrangement sites were assigned. Clonotype counts were normalized to sorted cell number within each subset before computing true diversity and Gini coefficients with the tcR R package. The overlap coefficient, calculated on TCRB nucleotide sequences, was used to quantify repertoire sharing. Sourced from immuneACCESS, this table was stored by TCRdb with only in-frame sequences that have V and J called. A share of the clones is absent; for the studies checked, an unresolved V gene accounts for under half, and the remainder has no known explanation. D and trimming come from the DNA, and the V and J calls and clone size come from that table. Counted in this sample were roughly 140,000 clones; 40% to 55% of them appeared once. Jointly, the top ten make up roughly 0.4% of the sample.

The germline ends are 6 bases apart after V is trimmed by 0 bases and J by 3 bases. The germline V gene yields SGHTS for CDR1 and YDEGEE for CDR2. The CDR3 numbers 13 residues from cysteine through phenylalanine. The read is trimmed to its CDR3 DNA, 39 bases read in frame from base 1. Comments on this clone: Its antigen is unknown. No base quality information exists; no much larger clone differs at one position.

Each donor gave one peripheral blood draw, averaging roughly 100 mL, which was collected into heparinised tubes. A BD FACSAria II was used to sort naive, central memory, regulatory and stem cell-like memory CD4+ T cells with a panel that included CD45RO, CCR7, CD25, CD127, CD95 and CD27. Every sorted population had a purity above 95%. Right away, PBMCs were isolated by Lymphoprep density gradient centrifugation and were stained directly, with no culture step. So that batch effects would be minimized, each experiment stained and sorted samples in pairs, pairing one healthy donor with one patient. Sequencing used Tregs from blood. The sample's cell subset or site label is to be understood as: regulatory CD4+ T cells. This TCR was recovered from a man between 18 and 35 years old in good health. The chain is made from TRBV5-8 and TRBJ1-1, with no reliable assignment of the D segment. The nucleotide sequence is TGTGCCAGCAGCTTGGTGCGGGACACTGAAGCTTTCTTT. Translated, this is CASSLVRDTEAFF.